This T cell receptor (beta chain) was sequenced during a study of cytomegalovirus exposure and HLA in healthy donors. Regarding the study as a whole: Presence/absence analyses took donor sequencing depth as roughly uniform. It was only CMV serostatus that was available as immune exposure information. An Asian-associated ancestry cluster reportedly showed fewer N-insertions than the roughly 700-donor mean in a later analysis. Later analysis placed DRB1 highest and HLA-C lowest in TCR association rates, which differed by HLA locus.

Notes on this clone: As yet, its antigen is unknown.

Trimming pared 4 bases from V and 1 base from J, leaving 8 bases between. Germline loops: CDR1 LNHDA, CDR2 SQIVND (reference sequence). The CDR3 has 13 residues. Primers: 60 Vbeta forward and 13 Jbeta reverse. Here immunoSEQ multiplex PCR was the method, and the copy in TCRdb shows in-frame clones only, minus some. The data contain roughly 120,000 clones, roughly 15% of them singletons. The clonotype originates from a woman between 18 and 29 years old in good health and CMV-seronegative. Sequencing input: PBMCs. This sequence joins TRBV19 and TRBJ2-7; D is undetermined. The CDR3 spells CASSNTPSYEQYF. In DNA form, the CDR3 reads TGTGCCAGTAGTAATACACCGTCCTACGAGCAGTACTTC.